The clone carrying this T cell receptor beta chain was observed a few times. As yet, its antigen is unknown. There are 13 residues in the CDR3. From germline, CDR1 is SEHNR and CDR2 FQNEAQ (reference sequence). V lost 5 bases, J lost 4 bases, and 11 bases lay in between. This entry is derived from a study of T cell responses to AZD1222 COVID-19 vaccine. Study as a whole: Whether given at about 4 or about 12 weeks, second doses were pooled. General study results and limits: Scientists sampled the repertoires only once the peak T cell response had passed. Increases in Spike-specific TCR breadth and depth were seen after two AZD1222 doses. Possibly, clonal diversity was underestimated; donors were largely white British and included more females.

The assay was immunoSEQ multiplex PCR, and TCRdb's table has in-frame clones only and misses some. The profile shows 75,000 to 100,000 clones, roughly 90% of them singletons. The chain recombines TRBV7-9 with TRBJ1-1; no clear D gene. The TCR sequence derives from an adult in good health. This specimen was peripheral blood, taken on day 0 of AZD1222 vaccination. The DNA of the CDR3 is TGTGCCAGCAGCCCTCGGGCAAGCACTGAAGCTTTCTTT. Translating it yields CASSPRASTEAFF.